Included here is one TCR beta chain sequence, with context. The sample comes from a study of control samples from healthy donors and cancer patients. V lost 2 bases, J lost 5 bases, and 8 bases stayed unmatched. The germline CDR1 and CDR2 sequences are SGHAT and FQNNGV. The CDR3 is 17 amino acids. The method was immunoSEQ multiplex PCR; TCRdb's version includes in-frame clones alone and lacks a portion of them. Of tens of thousands of clones in the sample, more than 85% were seen once. The chain carries TRBV11-2 and TRBJ2-2; TRBD1 aligns across 10 bases. The origin of this receptor is a woman aged 45-60 years in good health. Sequencing was done on a sample of blood. The CDR3 sequence is CASSLYRQGARTGELFF. The CDR3 DNA reads as TGTGCCAGCAGCTTATACCGACAGGGGGCGCGGACCGGGGAGCTGTTTTTT. Supplemented by reference TRBV11-2 and TRBJ2-2, the full variable domain reads EAGVAQSPRYKIIEKRQSVAFWCNPISGHATLYWYQQILGQGPKLLIQFQNNGVVDDSQLPKDRFSAERLKGVDSTLKIQPAKLEDSAVYLCASSLYRQGARTGELFFGEGSRLTVL.